This TCR beta chain was identified during a study of T cells in Graves' hyperthyroidism and ophthalmopathy (dated by TCRdb to the late 2010s). Study-wide context: A discovery cohort of around 100 patients, about 43 with Graves' ophthalmopathy and 55 to 60 with stable Graves' hyperthyroidism, was used to find distinguishing TCR V-J signatures. Prospective prediction of ophthalmopathy was tested in an independent validation cohort consisting of 18 hyperthyroidism patients and some 15 patients who later progressed to ophthalmopathy. For training and testing, the 95 to 100 patients in the discovery cohort were randomly divided in a 7:3 ratio. In more than 5 Graves' hyperthyroidism patients, the study also compared T-cell repertoires from thyroid tissue with T-cell repertoires from blood. After blood sampling, hyperthyroidism patients were treated with methimazole at a starting dose of 30 mg daily, and ophthalmopathy patients were treated with high-dose intravenous methylprednisolone. TCR Vbeta CDR3 sequencing of roughly 140 peripheral blood samples (roughly 41 ophthalmopathy, 75 hyperthyroidism and approximately 17 progressor patients) is reported in the paper. Results the study describes overall, beyond this receptor: In validation, the model predicted progression to ophthalmopathy with approximately 71% sensitivity and less than 80% specificity, a median of roughly seven months before onset. In cross-validation, a model built on a 13 V-J signature told ophthalmopathy apart from stable hyperthyroidism with over 85% sensitivity and 81% to 82% specificity, and in testing the same model reached 80%/75%. Sample size was not statistically predetermined, and blinding of investigators to group allocation was not performed. Most expanded thyroid clonotypes (frequency above 0.001) were also detected in blood, suggesting blood repertoires may reflect thyroid immune responses.

Stable Graves' hyperthyroidism was defined as no progression to ophthalmopathy during 18 months of follow-up. The hyperthyroidism patients were between 18 and 65 years old and newly diagnosed, with a disease duration of less than 2 months. The study excluded patients with uncontrolled infections, other autoimmune diseases, pregnancy or lactation. Diagnoses were established on the basis of clinical symptoms, serum thyroxine and TRAb, thyroid ultrasound, and orbital computed tomography. Trizol reagent was used to extract total RNA, and RNA quality was then checked on an Agilent 2100 Bioanalyzer. The CDR3 measures 16 amino acids from cysteine to phenylalanine. Kept here is only the CDR3 DNA, which spans 48 bases and is read in frame from base 1. V ends up 8 bases short and J 0 bases short, with an unmatched junction base count of 9. Looking up the germline V gene yields CDR1 MNHEY and CDR2 SVGAGI. The TCR beta CDR3 regions were amplified from RNA transcripts. The first round of RT-PCR for the TCR CDR3 was performed with the HTBI primer set and the Qiagen OneStep RT-PCR kit. Libraries were constructed in a second round of multiplex PCR, after which size selection and purification were carried out. Libraries were sequenced paired-end with 100 bp reads on an Illumina HiSeq2000. On the study's bioinformatics: SOAPnuke was used to process the raw data, with reads discarded if the reads contained adapters or uncalled bases, had a mean Phred below 15, or lacked an exact constant-primer or identifier match. High-quality paired reads were merged using COPE v1.2.5, and each unique nucleotide sequence was defined as a clonotype. MiTCR v1.1 was used to align the clonotypes against IMGT TRBV, TRBD and TRBJ reference segments. The analysis included only V-J combinations with a frequency above 0.0001, which together covered roughly 99% of the repertoires. A TCS score was defined as the ratio of F50 (clonal expansion) to E x V (chaos), with BLOSUM62-based TCRdist applied between CDR3 peptides within each V-J. Welch's t-statistics and random forest reduced approximately 520 V-J features to 10 to 15, which were used in a naive Bayes classifier (R e1071). TCRdb ran its own pipeline on the public reads, namely fastp trimming at Q25 and MiXCR clone calling, and kept in-frame beta chains. Under each unique CDR3 protein, matching rows form one entry showing the most common genes and DNA. In this record, the V and J calls reflect TCRdb's handling and not the investigators' own analysis. The sample contains hundreds of thousands of distinct CDR3 sequences, about 45% of them found a single time. Of the sample, 8% to 8.5% falls within the top ten clones.

Comments on this clonotype: No cognate antigen has been identified for it. No much larger clonotype is one base removed from it; base qualities were not supplied.

The sequencing input was peripheral blood or thyroid tissue (not recorded which). This TCR came from a young woman with Graves' hyperthyroidism. Donor details come from another sample of the same person, matched by shared clones. Rearrangement joined TRBV6-5 to TRBJ2-5, with 10 bases matching TRBD2. The CDR3 in this case is CASSSSLAGDQETQYF. Here is the DNA: TGTGCCAGCTCTTCTAGCCTAGCGGGGGACCAAGAGACCCAGTACTTC.